Below, one T cell receptor (beta chain) is given with its context. The data are from a study of blood T cell repertoires in COVID-19. About the research overall: Acute-phase and convalescent COVID-19 samples originated in the United States, Italy and Spain. The cDNA or gDNA used as material had been derived from T cells, B-cell-depleted T cells, or PBMCs.

CDR1 and CDR2 (germline): SGHDT, YYEEEE. Trimming took off 0 bases at V and 3 bases at J, with 7 bases between the two ends. The CDR3 spans 14 residues. Per the authors' pipeline: The assay estimated nucleated cells by amplifying reference gene primers. Assay: immunoSEQ multiplex PCR; the TCRdb copy retains only in-frame clones and omits some. V, J and clone size derive from that table, while D and trimming were established from the DNA sequence. The sample has 40,000 or so clones; around 82% are singletons. The source is a human donor in a cohort sampled during active COVID-19. The sample taken for sequencing was peripheral blood. The rearrangement joins TRBV5-6 to TRBJ2-1, with D possibly TRBD2 on 5 matching bases. The CDR3 sequence is CASSLASGYNEQFF. CDR3 sequence (DNA): TGTGCCAGCAGCTTGGCCAGCGGCTACAATGAGCAGTTCTTC.